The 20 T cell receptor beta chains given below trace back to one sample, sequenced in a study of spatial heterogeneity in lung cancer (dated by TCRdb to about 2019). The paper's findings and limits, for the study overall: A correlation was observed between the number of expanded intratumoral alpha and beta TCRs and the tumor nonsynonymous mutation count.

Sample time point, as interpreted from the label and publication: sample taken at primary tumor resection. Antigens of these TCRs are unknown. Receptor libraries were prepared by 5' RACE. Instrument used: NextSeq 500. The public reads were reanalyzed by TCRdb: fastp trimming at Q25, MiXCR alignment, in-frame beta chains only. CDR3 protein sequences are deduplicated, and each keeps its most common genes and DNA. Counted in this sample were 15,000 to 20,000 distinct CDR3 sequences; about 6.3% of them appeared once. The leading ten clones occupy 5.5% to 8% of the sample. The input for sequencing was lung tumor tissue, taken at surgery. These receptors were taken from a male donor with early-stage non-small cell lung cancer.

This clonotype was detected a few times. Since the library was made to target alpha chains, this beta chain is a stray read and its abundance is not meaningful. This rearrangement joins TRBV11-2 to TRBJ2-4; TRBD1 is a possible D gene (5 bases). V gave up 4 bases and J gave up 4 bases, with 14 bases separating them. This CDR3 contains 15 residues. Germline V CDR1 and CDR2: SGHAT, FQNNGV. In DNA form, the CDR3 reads TGTGCCAGCAGCTCGACATTGGGGCAGAAAAACATTCAGTACTTC. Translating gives CASSSTLGQKNIQYF. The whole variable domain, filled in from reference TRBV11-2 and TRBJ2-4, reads EAGVAQSPRYKIIEKRQSVAFWCNPISGHATLYWYQQILGQGPKLLIQFQNNGVVDDSQLPKDRFSAERLKGVDSTLKIQPAKLEDSAVYLCASSSTLGQKNIQYFGAGTRLSVL.

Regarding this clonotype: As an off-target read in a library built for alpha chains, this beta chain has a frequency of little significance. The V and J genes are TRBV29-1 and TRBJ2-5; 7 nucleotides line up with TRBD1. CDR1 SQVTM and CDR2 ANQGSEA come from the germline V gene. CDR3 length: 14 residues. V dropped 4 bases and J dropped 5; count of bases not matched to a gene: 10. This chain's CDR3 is CSVAIRQGRETQYF. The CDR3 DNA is TGCAGCGTTGCCATAAGACAGGGAAGGGAGACCCAGTACTTC.

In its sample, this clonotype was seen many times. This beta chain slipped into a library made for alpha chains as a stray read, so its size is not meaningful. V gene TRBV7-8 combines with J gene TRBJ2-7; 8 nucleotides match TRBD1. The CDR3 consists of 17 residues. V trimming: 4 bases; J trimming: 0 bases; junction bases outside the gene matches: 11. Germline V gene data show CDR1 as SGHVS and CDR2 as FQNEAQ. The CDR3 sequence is CASSSTTGTGGSYEQYF. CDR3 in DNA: TGTGCCAGCAGCTCAACTACCGGGACAGGCGGCTCCTACGAGCAGTACTTC.

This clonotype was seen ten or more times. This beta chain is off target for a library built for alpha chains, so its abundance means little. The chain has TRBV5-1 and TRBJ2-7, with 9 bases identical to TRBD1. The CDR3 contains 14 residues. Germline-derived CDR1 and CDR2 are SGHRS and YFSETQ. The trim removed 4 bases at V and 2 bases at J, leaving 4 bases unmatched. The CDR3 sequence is CASSPDRGAYEQYF. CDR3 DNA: TGCGCCAGCAGCCCGGACAGGGGAGCCTACGAGCAGTACTTC.

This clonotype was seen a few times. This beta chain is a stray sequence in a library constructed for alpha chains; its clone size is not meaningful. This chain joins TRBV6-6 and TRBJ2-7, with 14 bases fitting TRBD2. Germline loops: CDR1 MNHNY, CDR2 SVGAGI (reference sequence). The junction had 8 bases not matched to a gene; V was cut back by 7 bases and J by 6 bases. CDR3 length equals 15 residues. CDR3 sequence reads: CASTGTSGSRSEQYF. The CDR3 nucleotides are TGTGCCAGCACCGGGACTAGCGGGAGTCGATCCGAGCAGTACTTC.

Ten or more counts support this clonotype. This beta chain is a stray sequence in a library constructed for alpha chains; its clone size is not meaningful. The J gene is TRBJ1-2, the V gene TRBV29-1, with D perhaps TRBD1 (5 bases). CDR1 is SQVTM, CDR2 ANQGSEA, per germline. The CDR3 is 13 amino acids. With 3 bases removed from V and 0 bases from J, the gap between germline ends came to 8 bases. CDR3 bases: TGCAGCGTTGACGGGGGTACTAACTATGGCTACACCTTC. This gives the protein CSVDGGTNYGYTF.

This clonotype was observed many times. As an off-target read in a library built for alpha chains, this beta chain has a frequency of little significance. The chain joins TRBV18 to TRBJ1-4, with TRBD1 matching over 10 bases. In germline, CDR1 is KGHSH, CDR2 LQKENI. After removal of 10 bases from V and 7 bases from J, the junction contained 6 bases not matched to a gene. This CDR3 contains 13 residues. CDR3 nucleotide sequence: TGTGCCACCACAGGGACAGGGGCTGAAAAACTGTTTTTT. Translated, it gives CATTGTGAEKLFF.

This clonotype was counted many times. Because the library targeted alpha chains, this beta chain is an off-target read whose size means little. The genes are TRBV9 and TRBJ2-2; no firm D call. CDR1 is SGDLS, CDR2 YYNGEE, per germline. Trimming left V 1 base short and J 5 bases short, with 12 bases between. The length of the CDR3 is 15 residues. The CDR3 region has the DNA TGTGCCAGCAGCGTAATGGGCGATGGGACCGGGGAGCTGTTTTTT. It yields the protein CASSVMGDGTGELFF.

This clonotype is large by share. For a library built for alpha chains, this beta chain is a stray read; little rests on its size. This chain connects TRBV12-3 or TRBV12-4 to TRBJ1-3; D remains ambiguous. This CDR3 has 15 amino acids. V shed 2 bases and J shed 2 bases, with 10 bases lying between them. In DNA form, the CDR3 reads TGTGCCAGCAGTTTATATCCAAGGACTGGAAACACCATATATTTT. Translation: CASSLYPRTGNTIYF.

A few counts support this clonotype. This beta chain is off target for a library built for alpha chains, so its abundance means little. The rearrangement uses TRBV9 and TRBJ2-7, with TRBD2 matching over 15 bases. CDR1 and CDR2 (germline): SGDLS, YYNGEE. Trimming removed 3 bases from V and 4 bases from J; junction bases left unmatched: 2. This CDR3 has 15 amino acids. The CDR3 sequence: CASSGTSGGDYEQYF. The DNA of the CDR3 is TGTGCCAGCAGCGGGACTAGCGGGGGGGATTACGAGCAGTACTTC.

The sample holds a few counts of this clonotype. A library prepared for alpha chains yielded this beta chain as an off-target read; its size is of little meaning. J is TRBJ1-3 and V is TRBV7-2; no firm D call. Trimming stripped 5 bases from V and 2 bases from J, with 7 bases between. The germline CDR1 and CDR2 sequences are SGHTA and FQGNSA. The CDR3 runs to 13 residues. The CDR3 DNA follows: TGTGCCAGCAGCCCATATACTGGAAACACCATATATTTT. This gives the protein CASSPYTGNTIYF. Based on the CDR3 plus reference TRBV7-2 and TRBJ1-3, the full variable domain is GAGVSQSPSNKVTEKGKDVELRCDPISGHTALYWYRQSLGQGLEFLIYFQGNSAPDKSGLPSDRFSAERTGGSVSTLTIQRTQQEDSAVYLCASSPYTGNTIYFGEGSWLTVV.

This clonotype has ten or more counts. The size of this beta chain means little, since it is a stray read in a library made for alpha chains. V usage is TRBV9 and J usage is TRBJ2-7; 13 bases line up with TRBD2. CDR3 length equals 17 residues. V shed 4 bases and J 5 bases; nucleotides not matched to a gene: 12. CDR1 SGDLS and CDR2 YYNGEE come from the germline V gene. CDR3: CASSLPGLAGSGDEQYF. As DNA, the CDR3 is TGTGCCAGCAGCTTACCGGGACTAGCGGGAAGTGGGGACGAGCAGTACTTC.

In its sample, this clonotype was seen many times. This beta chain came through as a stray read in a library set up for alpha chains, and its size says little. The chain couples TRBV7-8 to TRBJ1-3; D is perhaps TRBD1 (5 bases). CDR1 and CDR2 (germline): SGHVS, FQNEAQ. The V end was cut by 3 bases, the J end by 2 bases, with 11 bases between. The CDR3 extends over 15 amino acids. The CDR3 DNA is TGTGCCAGCAGCTTTGGGGACGGGGCTGGAAACACCATATATTTT. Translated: CASSFGDGAGNTIYF.

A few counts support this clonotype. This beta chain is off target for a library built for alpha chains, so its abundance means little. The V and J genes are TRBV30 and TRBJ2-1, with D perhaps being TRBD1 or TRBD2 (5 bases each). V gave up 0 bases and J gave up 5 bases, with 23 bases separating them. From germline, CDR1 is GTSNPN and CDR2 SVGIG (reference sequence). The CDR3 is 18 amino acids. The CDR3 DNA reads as TGTGCCTGGAGTGTACGGCCTGGGGACGGCCTGAGGAACAATGAGCAGTTCTTC. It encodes CAWSVRPGDGLRNNEQFF. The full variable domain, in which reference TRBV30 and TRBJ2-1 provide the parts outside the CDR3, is SQTIHQWPATLVQPVGSPLSLECTVEGTSNPNLYWYRQAAGRGLQLLFYSVGIGQISSEVPQNLSASRPQDRQFILSSKKLLLSDSGFYLCAWSVRPGDGLRNNEQFFGPGTRLTVL.

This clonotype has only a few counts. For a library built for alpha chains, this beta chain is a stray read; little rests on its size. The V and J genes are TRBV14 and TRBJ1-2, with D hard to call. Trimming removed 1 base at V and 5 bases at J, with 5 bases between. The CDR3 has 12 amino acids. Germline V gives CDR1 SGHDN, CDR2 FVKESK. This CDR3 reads CASSQAAYGYTF. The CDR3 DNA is TGTGCCAGCAGCCAAGCTGCGTATGGCTACACCTTC.

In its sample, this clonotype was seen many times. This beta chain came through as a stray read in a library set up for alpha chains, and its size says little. The CDR3 coding sequence is TGTGCCAGCAGTTACTCGACCCGCGCCGGCGGGTCCTACGAGCAGTACTTC. Protein product: CASSYSTRAGGSYEQYF. This chain joins TRBV6-6 and TRBJ2-7; maybe TRBD2 (5 bases). This CDR3 has 17 amino acids. Deletions cut 0 bases from V and 1 base from J, with 16 bases between. Germline V gene sequence: CDR1 MNHNY, CDR2 SVGAGI (reference sequence).

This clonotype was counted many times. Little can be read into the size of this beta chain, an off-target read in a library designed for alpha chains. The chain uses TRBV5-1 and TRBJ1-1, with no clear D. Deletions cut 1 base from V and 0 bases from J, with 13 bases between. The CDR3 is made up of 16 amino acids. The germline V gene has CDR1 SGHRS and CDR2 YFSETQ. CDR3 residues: CASSLWRTSMNTEAFF. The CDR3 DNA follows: TGCGCCAGCAGCTTGTGGAGAACCAGTATGAACACTGAAGCTTTCTTT.

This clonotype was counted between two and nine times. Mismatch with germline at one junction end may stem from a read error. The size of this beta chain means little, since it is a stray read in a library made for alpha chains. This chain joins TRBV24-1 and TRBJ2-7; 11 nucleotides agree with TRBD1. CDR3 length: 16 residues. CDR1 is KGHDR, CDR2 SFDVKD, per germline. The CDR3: CATSGLGQGGDYEQYF. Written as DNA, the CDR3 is TGTGCCACCAGTGGTTTGGGACAGGGGGGAGACTACGAGCAGTACTTC.

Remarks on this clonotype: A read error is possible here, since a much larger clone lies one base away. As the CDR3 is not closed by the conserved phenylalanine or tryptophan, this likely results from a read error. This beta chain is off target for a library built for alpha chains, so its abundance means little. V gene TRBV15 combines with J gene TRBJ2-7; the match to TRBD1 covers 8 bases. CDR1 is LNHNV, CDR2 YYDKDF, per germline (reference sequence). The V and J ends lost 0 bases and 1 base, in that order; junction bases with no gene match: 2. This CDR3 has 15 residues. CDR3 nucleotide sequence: TGTGCCACCAGCAGAGATACAGGGGGTTCCTACGAGCAGTACTCC. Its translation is CATSRDTGGSYEQYS.

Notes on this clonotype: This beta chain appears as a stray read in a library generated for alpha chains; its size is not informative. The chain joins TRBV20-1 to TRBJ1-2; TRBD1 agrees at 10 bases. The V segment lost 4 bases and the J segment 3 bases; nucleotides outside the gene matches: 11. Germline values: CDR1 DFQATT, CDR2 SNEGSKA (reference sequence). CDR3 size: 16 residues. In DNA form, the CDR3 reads TGCAGTGCTATGGGACAGGGGACAGGGCGTCACTATGGCTACACCTTC. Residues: CSAMGQGTGRHYGYTF.